One and the same sample provided the 23 T cell receptor beta chains below, sequenced in a study of blood T cell repertoires in COVID-19. Measured with immunoSEQ multiplex PCR; TCRdb has only the in-frame clones, and not every one. The sample lists tens of thousands of clones, roughly nine tenths occurring once. The sequenced sample consisted of peripheral blood. These receptors all come from a man aged 45-60 years with active COVID-19.

V gene TRBV6-5 combines with J gene TRBJ1-5, with TRBD1 as a possible D gene (5 bases). From germline, CDR1 is MNHEY and CDR2 SVGAGI. Trimming left V 2 bases short and J 1 base short, with 9 bases between. CDR3 length: 15 residues. CDR3 coding DNA: TGTGCCAGCAGTTACGCCCAGGGAAGCAATCAGCCCCAGCATTTT. Translation: CASSYAQGSNQPQHF.

The chain combines TRBV28 with TRBJ2-7; TRBD2 matches at 7 bases. The CDR3 totals 12 residues. The germline V gene encodes CDR1 MDHEN and CDR2 SYDVKM. The junction had 4 bases not matched to a gene; V was cut back by 2 bases and J by 9 bases. CDR3 sequence reads: CASSLGRDSQYF. CDR3 bases: TGTGCCAGCAGTTTAGGGAGGGACTCGCAGTACTTC.

The chain has TRBV7-2 and TRBJ2-5; 9 nucleotides match TRBD2. V lost 7 bases, J lost 2 bases, and 8 bases stayed unmatched. The CDR3 runs to 15 residues. The germline CDR1 and CDR2 sequences are SGHTA and FQGNSA. The CDR3 DNA follows: TGTGCCAGCAATCCAGGGGGACTAGCTCAAGAGACCCAGTACTTC. Its translation is CASNPGGLAQETQYF.

The chain uses TRBV7-9 and TRBJ2-2, with 7 nucleotides matching TRBD2. Germline CDR1 SEHNR, CDR2 FQNEAQ (reference sequence). J gave up 3 bases and V 6 bases, and 16 bases lay outside the gene matches. This CDR3 is 18 amino acids long. The CDR3 coding sequence is TGTGCCAGCAGTTCTAGCGGCCGACTGGGAATTTACACCGGGGAGCTGTTTTTT. Its translation: CASSSSGRLGIYTGELFF.

V and J are TRBV27 and TRBJ2-2; 8 nucleotides agree with TRBD1. CDR3 length: 17 residues. Germline V gives CDR1 MNHEY, CDR2 SMNVEV (reference sequence). V dropped 6 bases and J dropped 7; count of bases not matched to a gene: 16. Here the CDR3 DNA reads TGTGCCAGCAGCTTACTAAGATGGACAGGGAACGGCGGGGAGCTGTTTTTT. It codes for CASSLLRWTGNGGELFF.

CDR3 DNA sequence: TGTGCCAGCAGAGATACAGGGGGCAGTGAAAAACTGTTTTTT. Encoded protein: CASRDTGGSEKLFF. The V call is TRBV5-5, the J call TRBJ1-4; TRBD1 aligns across 9 bases. This CDR3 comprises 14 residues. V lost 5 bases and J lost 7; bases outside the gene matches: 6. CDR1 SGHKS and CDR2 YYEKEE come from the germline V gene (reference sequence).

The V call is TRBV7-8, the J call TRBJ2-7, with TRBD2 matching over 14 bases. The CDR3 consists of 16 residues. V lost 3 bases, J lost 4 bases, and 5 bases stayed unmatched. Germline V gene lookup returns CDR1 SGHVS and CDR2 FQNEAQ. The CDR3 is CASSFAGTSGSYEQYF. The CDR3 DNA sequence: TGTGCCAGCAGCTTCGCCGGGACTAGCGGGAGTTACGAGCAGTACTTC.

The chain uses TRBV6-2 or TRBV6-3 and TRBJ2-7; D is undetermined. CDR1 and CDR2 from the germline V gene are MNHEY and SVGEGT. The germline V and J ends were trimmed by 4 bases and 2 bases, with 9 bases remaining between them. CDR3 size: 13 residues. DNA for the CDR3: TGTGCCAGCAGTTTCCTTCCTGCCTACGAGCAGTACTTC. As protein: CASSFLPAYEQYF.

The chain has TRBV4-3 and TRBJ2-3, with 9 nucleotides matching TRBD1. The germline CDR1 and CDR2 sequences are LGHNA and YSLEER. This CDR3 has 15 amino acids. After removal of 3 bases from V and 11 bases from J, the junction contained 12 bases not matched to a gene. The CDR3 here is CASSHRDREGQMQYF. CDR3 DNA sequence: TGCGCCAGCAGCCACCGGGACAGGGAGGGGCAGATGCAGTATTTT.

The chain is built from TRBV2 and TRBJ2-1, with TRBD1 matching 7 bases. Germline V lookup: CDR1 SNHLY, CDR2 FYNNEI. The V gene end was trimmed by 6 bases and the J gene end by 10 bases; junction bases not matched to a gene: 3. This CDR3 is built from 11 residues. The CDR3 region has the DNA TGTGCCAGCAGAAAGGGGGCCGAGCAGTTCTTC. It encodes CASRKGAEQFF.

The chain has TRBV19 and TRBJ1-4, with D maybe TRBD1 (6 bases). Trimming took off 9 bases at V and 4 bases at J, with 18 bases between the two ends. The CDR3 is 15 amino acids. The V gene's germline CDR1 is LNHDA and CDR2 SQIVND (reference sequence). The CDR3 DNA follows: TGTGCCAGCCGAACCCCAGGGGATATTAATGAAAAACTGTTTTTT. Translated: CASRTPGDINEKLFF. The whole variable domain, filled in from reference TRBV19 and TRBJ1-4, reads DGGITQSPKYLFRKEGQNVTLSCEQNLNHDAMYWYRQDPGQGLRLIYYSQIVNDFQKGDIAEGYSVSREKKESFPLTVTSAQKNPTAFYLCASRTPGDINEKLFFGSGTQLSVL.

The chain recombines TRBV3-1 (or the pseudogene TRBV3-2) with TRBJ1-2; TRBD1 might be the D (6 bases). The CDR3 spans 13 residues. The V end was cut by 3 bases, the J end by 2 bases, with 7 bases between. Per germline, CDR1 LGHDT and CDR2 YNNKEL (reference sequence). The CDR3, as DNA: TGTGCCAGCAGCCACGGGACAAACTATGGCTACACCTTC. It is translated as CASSHGTNYGYTF.

This chain joins TRBV6-5 and TRBJ2-7, with 11 nucleotides matching TRBD2. Germline CDR1 reads MNHEY; CDR2 reads SVGAGI. The CDR3 length is 15 residues. V lost 8 bases and J lost 2; bases outside the gene matches: 8. The CDR3 DNA sequence: TGTGCCAGCTGGGGGCTAGCGGGAGGTACCTACGAGCAGTACTTC. It is translated as CASWGLAGGTYEQYF.

This chain uses TRBV11-1 with TRBJ2-2, with TRBD1 matching over 7 bases. Germline V gives CDR1 SGHAT, CDR2 FQDESV (reference sequence). The CDR3 is 14 residues long. Unmatched junction bases numbered 1, after V lost 5 bases and J lost 1 base. This CDR3 is CASSGDRNTGELFF. DNA of the CDR3: TGTGCCAGCAGCGGGGACAGGAACACCGGGGAGCTGTTTTTT.

The V gene is TRBV2, the J gene TRBJ1-1, with 10 positions matching TRBD1. V lost 4 bases and J lost 11; bases outside the gene matches: 13. The CDR3 runs to 15 residues. Germline values: CDR1 SNHLY, CDR2 FYNNEI. Here the CDR3 DNA reads TGTGCCAGCAGTGTGGAGGGACAGGGGAGGTCGTGGGCTTTCTTT. Protein: CASSVEGQGRSWAFF.

The chain employs TRBV12-3 or TRBV12-4 and TRBJ2-1, with D possibly TRBD2 on 5 matching bases. Trimming removed 5 bases at V and 2 bases at J, with 7 bases between. The CDR3 extends over 13 amino acids. This chain's CDR3 is CASSLLAYNEQFF. CDR3 bases: TGTGCCAGCAGTCTACTAGCCTACAATGAGCAGTTCTTC.

V is TRBV7-9 and J is TRBJ2-2; TRBD1 matches 7 bases. The CDR3 loop spans 17 amino acids. The germline V gene has CDR1 SEHNR and CDR2 FQNEAQ (reference sequence). Trimming took 5 bases from V and 0 from J; bases not matched to a gene: 9. For the CDR3, the DNA is TGTGCCAGCAGCACCTACAGGGGTGGCCCGAACACCGGGGAGCTGTTTTTT. Translating it yields CASSTYRGGPNTGELFF.

This rearrangement joins TRBV28 to TRBJ1-1; D uncertain. The V and J ends lost 6 bases and 4 bases respectively, with 9 bases between them. CDR3 size: 12 residues. Germline lookup yields CDR1 MDHEN and CDR2 SYDVKM. The CDR3 coding sequence is TGTGCCAGCAGCCCTACCGGCACTGAAGCTTTCTTT. It codes for CASSPTGTEAFF. Full variable domain (missing parts from reference TRBV28 and TRBJ1-1): DVKVTQSSRYLVKRTGEKVFLECVQDMDHENMFWYRQDPGLGLRLIYFSYDVKMKEKGDIPEGYSVSREKKERFSLILESASTNQTSMYLCASSPTGTEAFFGQGTRLTVV.

The rearrangement uses TRBV27 and TRBJ2-3, with TRBD2 as a possible D gene (5 bases). The CDR3 contains 15 residues. Germline CDR1 MNHEY, CDR2 SMNVEV (reference sequence). V lost 5 bases and J 0 bases, leaving 12 bases between the germline ends. The chain's CDR3 is CASSHLSASTDTQYF. The DNA for the CDR3 is TGTGCCAGCAGTCACCTTAGCGCCAGCACAGATACGCAGTATTTT.

The chain has TRBV11-2 and TRBJ2-1; tentatively, D is TRBD1 (6 bases). The germline V and J ends were trimmed by 5 bases and 8 bases, with 13 bases remaining between them. This CDR3 is built from 13 residues. Germline V gives CDR1 SGHAT, CDR2 FQNNGV. CDR3 nucleotides: TGTGCCAGCAGCCCCCGGACAGTCGATGAGCAGTTCTTC. The encoded protein is CASSPRTVDEQFF.

The count of this clone is one. The chain has TRBV4-2 and TRBJ1-2; D not certain. The CDR3 runs 16 residues. The germline V gene has CDR1 LGHNA and CDR2 YNFKEQ. V lost 1 base and J lost 0, with 12 bases in between. CDR3 bases: TGTGCCAGCAGCCAAGTTCAGGAAGCAGCTAACTATGGCTACACCTTC. Protein sequence: CASSQVQEAANYGYTF.

The V call is TRBV28, the J call TRBJ2-1; TRBD2 agrees at 9 bases. Trimming at V came to 5 bases and at J to 2 bases, leaving 7 bases not matched to a gene. CDR1 is MDHEN and CDR2 is SYDVKM in the germline V gene. The CDR3 covers 16 residues. This CDR3 reads CASSRRVAGAYNEQFF. The DNA of the CDR3 is TGTGCCAGCAGTCGCCGAGTAGCGGGGGCCTACAATGAGCAGTTCTTC.

The gene calls are TRBV11-2 and TRBJ1-1, with D uncertain. CDR1 and CDR2 (germline): SGHAT, FQNNGV. Between the trimmed V and J ends, which lost 4 bases and 4 bases, there was a span of 10 bases. The CDR3 has 13 residues. CDR3 protein: CASSSAAATEAFF. Written as DNA, the CDR3 is TGTGCCAGCAGCTCGGCCGCGGCCACTGAAGCTTTCTTT.